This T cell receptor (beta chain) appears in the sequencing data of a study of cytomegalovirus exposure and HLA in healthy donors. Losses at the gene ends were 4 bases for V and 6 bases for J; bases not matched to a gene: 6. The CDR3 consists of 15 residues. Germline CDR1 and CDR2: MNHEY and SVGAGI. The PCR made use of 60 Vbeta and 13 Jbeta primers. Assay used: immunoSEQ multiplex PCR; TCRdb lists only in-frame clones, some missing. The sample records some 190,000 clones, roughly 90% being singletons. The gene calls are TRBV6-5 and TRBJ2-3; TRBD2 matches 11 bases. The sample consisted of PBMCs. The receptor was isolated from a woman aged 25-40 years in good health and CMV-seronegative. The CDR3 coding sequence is TGTGCCAGCAGTTCCCCTAGCGGGGGGCTGGATACGCAGTATTTT. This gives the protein CASSSPSGGLDTQYF.